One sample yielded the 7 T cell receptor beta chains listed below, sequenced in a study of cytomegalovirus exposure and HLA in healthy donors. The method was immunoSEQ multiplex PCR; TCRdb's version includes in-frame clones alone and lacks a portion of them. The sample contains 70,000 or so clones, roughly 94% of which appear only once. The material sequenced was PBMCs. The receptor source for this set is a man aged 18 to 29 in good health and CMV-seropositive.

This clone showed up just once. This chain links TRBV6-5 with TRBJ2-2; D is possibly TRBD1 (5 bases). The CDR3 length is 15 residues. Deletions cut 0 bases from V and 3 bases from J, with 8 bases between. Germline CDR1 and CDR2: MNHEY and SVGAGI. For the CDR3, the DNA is TGTGCCAGCAGTTACTCGATAGGGGACACCGGGGAGCTGTTTTTT. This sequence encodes CASSYSIGDTGELFF.

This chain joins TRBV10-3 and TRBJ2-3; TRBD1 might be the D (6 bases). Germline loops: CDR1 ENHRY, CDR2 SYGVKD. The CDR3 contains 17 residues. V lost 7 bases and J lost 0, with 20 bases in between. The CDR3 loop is CAIKKQGSYPSTDTQYF. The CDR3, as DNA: TGTGCCATCAAAAAACAGGGTTCCTACCCTAGCACAGATACGCAGTATTTT.

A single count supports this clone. The CDR3 nucleotides read TGCGCCAGCAGCATCGGACTAGCGGGGGGAATCAATGAGCAGTTCTTC. Encoded protein: CASSIGLAGGINEQFF. The chain carries TRBV5-1 and TRBJ2-1, with 14 bases that match TRBD2. This CDR3 is built from 16 residues. J lost 6 bases, V lost 4 bases, and 6 bases had no gene match. The germline V gene encodes CDR1 SGHRS and CDR2 YFSETQ.

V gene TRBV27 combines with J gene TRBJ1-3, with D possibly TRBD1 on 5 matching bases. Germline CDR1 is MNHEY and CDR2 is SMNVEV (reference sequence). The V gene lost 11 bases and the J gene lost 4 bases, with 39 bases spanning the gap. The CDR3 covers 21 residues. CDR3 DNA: TGTGCCGCCCCCCCCACCTACTTCAGGGATGTGGTTATTTTCTCGGGAAACACCATATATTTT. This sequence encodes CAAPPTYFRDVVIFSGNTIYF.

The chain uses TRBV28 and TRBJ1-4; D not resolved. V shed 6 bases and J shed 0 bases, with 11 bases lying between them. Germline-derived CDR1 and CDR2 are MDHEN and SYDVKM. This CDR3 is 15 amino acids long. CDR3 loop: CASRTRLATNEKLFF. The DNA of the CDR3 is TGTGCCAGCAGGACACGATTGGCAACTAATGAAAAACTGTTTTTT.

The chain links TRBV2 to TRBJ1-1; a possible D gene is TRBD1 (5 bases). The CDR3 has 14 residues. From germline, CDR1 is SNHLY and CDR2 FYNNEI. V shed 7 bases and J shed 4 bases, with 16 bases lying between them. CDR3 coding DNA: TGTGCCAGCACGCCTCAGGGTCAGGGCACTGAAGCTTTCTTT. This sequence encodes CASTPQGQGTEAFF.

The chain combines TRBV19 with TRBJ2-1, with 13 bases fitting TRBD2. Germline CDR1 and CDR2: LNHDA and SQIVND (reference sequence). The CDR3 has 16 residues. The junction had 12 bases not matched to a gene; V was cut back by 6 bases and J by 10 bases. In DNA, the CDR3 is TGTGCCAGTAGCGCAGGACTAGCGGGAGTCGCACGGGAGCAGTTCTTC. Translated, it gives CASSAGLAGVAREQFF. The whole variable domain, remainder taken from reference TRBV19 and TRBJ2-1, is DGGITQSPKYLFRKEGQNVTLSCEQNLNHDAMYWYRQDPGQGLRLIYYSQIVNDFQKGDIAEGYSVSREKKESFPLTVTSAQKNPTAFYLCASSAGLAGVAREQFFGPGTRLTVL.